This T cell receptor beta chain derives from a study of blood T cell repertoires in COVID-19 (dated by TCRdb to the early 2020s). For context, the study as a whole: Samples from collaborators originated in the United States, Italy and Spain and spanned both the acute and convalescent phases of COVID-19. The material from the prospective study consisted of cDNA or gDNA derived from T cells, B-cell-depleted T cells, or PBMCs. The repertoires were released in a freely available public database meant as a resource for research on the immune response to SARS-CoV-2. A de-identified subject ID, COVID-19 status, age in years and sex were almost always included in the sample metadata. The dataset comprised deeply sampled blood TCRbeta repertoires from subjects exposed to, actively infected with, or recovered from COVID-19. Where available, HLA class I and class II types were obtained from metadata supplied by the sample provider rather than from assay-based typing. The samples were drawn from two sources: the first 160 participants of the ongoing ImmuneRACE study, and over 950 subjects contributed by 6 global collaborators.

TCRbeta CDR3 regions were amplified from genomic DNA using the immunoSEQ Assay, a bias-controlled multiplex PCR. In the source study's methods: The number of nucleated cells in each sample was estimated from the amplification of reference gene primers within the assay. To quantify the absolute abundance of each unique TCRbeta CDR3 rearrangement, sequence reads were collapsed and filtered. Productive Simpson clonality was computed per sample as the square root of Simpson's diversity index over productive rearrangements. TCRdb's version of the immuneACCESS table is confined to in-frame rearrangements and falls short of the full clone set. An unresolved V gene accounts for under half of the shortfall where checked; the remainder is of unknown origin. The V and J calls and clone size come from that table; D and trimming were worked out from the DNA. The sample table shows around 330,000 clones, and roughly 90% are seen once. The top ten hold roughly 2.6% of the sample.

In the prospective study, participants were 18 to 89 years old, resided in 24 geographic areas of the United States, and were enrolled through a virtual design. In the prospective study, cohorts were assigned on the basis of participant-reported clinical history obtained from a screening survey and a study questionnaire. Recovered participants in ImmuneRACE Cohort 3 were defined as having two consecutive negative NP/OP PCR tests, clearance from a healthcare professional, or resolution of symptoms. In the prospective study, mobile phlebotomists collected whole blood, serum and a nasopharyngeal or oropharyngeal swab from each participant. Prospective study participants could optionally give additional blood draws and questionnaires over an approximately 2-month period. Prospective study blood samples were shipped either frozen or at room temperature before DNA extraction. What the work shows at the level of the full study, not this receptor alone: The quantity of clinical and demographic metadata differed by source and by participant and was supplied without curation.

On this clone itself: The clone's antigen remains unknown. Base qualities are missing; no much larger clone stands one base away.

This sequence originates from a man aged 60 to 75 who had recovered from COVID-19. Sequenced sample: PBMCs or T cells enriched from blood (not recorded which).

The CDR3 loop reads CASSEAASWRYGYTF. The bases read TGTGCCAGCAGTGAAGCGGCCAGTTGGCGCTATGGCTACACCTTC. The V and J segments used are TRBV6-4 and TRBJ1-2; no D gene can be assigned with confidence. There are 15 amino acids in the CDR3, from cysteine to phenylalanine inclusive. Just CDR3 DNA is preserved here, 45 bases in frame from base 1. The germline V gene encodes CDR1 MRHNA and CDR2 SNTAGT. The junction carries 15 bases between V and J, which are trimmed by 3 bases and 4 bases respectively.